This TCR beta chain was recovered during a study of cytomegalovirus exposure and HLA in healthy donors. The wider study: Earlier sequencing of approximately 180 million T cells yielded nearly 120 million unique TCR beta sequences. Study results and caveats: V segments that were indistinguishable, TRBV6-2 and TRBV6-3 among them, were omitted from analysis.

CDR3 length: 14 amino acids. Deletions cut 0 bases from V and 2 bases from J, with 9 bases between. Germline assignment: CDR1 SGHRS and CDR2 YFSETQ. PCR used 60 Vbeta primers and 13 Jbeta primers. The data were produced by immunoSEQ multiplex PCR, yet TCRdb's version contains in-frame clones alone and is incomplete. The profile shows roughly 200,000 clones, around three quarters of them singletons. The table lists this clone with a count of one. What it binds is unknown. The V and J genes are TRBV5-1 and TRBJ2-7; no definite D call. This TCR came from a man aged 25 to 40 in good health and CMV-seronegative. Sequencing was carried out using PBMCs. CDR3 amino acids: CASSLEIRTYEQYF. In nucleotides, the CDR3 is TGCGCCAGCAGCTTGGAGATTAGAACCTACGAGCAGTACTTC.